Sequencing of this T cell receptor (beta chain) was carried out in a study of cytomegalovirus exposure and HLA in healthy donors. Overall study findings and caveats: Associated with cytomegalovirus, according to the listing, were approximately 160 TCR beta chains.

Note on this clone: Its antigen is as yet unknown. The junction departs from the called germline gene at one end, perhaps through a read error.

This PCR relied on a set of 60 Vbeta primers and 13 Jbeta primers. Method: immunoSEQ multiplex PCR; TCRdb's copy keeps in-frame clones and lacks some. The sample has 100,000 or so clones, 75% to 85% seen once. Germline V gives CDR1 SEHNR, CDR2 FQNEAQ (reference sequence). The CDR3 length is 16 residues. The sequence was collected from a female donor in good health and CMV-seropositive. Sequenced input: PBMCs. This chain connects TRBV7-9 to TRBJ2-4; 10 nucleotides match TRBD2. The CDR3 bases are TGTTCCAGCAGCTTACTAGCGGGACTAGCCAAAAACATTCAGTACTTC. The encoded protein is CSSSLLAGLAKNIQYF.